The T cell receptor (beta chain) under discussion was sequenced for a study of CD8 T cells in Susac syndrome. About 0.5 to 1 ug RNA was reverse transcribed with random hexamers. Each CDR3 protein is one row after TCRdb ran MiXCR on the immunoSEQ multiplex PCR reads. The data show around 100,000 distinct CDR3 sequences, with about 95% seen just once and 0.25% to 0.35% held by the top ten. V lost 9 bases and J 3 bases, leaving 5 bases between the germline ends. The CDR3 spans 11 residues. Per the germline V gene, CDR1 is SEHNR and CDR2 is FQNEAQ (reference sequence). This chain connects TRBV7-9 to TRBJ2-2; no definite D call. The sample taken for sequencing was CD8+ T cells from PBMCs. The TCR sequence derives from a human donor with Susac syndrome. The CDR3 region has the DNA TGTGCCAGACGTGACACCGGGGAGCTGTTTTTT. Translating gives CARRDTGELFF. Based on the CDR3 plus reference TRBV7-9 and TRBJ2-2, the full variable domain is DTGVSQNPRHKITKRGQNVTFRCDPISEHNRLYWYRQTLGQGPEFLTYFQNEAQLEKSRLLSDRFSAERPKGSFSTLEIQRTEQGDSAMYLCARRDTGELFFGEGSRLTVL.